This TCR beta chain was documented in a study of cytomegalovirus exposure and HLA in healthy donors. About the research overall: Assignment to the Caucasian-associated ancestry cluster applied to over 70% of the approximately 400 genotyped donors. Study conclusions and caveats: According to reports, the classifier identified cytomegalovirus status with high specificity and sensitivity. Follow-up analysis later connected one missense variant in DCLRE1C with trimming of TCR beta V- and J-genes. Later work associated approximately 17,000 TCR beta sequences with HLA alleles at 0.05 false discovery rate.

The PCR made use of 60 Vbeta and 13 Jbeta primers. Repertoires were generated with immunoSEQ multiplex PCR, while TCRdb's copy carries only in-frame clones and drops some. The sample carries 130,000 to 150,000 clones, about a tenth recorded once. Germline CDR1 and CDR2: MNHNY and SVGAGI (reference sequence). The CDR3 covers 14 residues. V lost 8 bases and J lost 0; bases outside the gene matches: 4. In this sample, this clone turned up a few times. Its antigen is as yet unknown. Material for sequencing was PBMCs. The TCR originated in a male donor in good health and CMV-seronegative. V usage is TRBV6-6 and J usage is TRBJ2-7; the match to TRBD2 covers 10 bases. The DNA of the CDR3 is TGTGCCAGCTGGACTAGCGGAAGCTCCTACGAGCAGTACTTC. This translates into CASWTSGSSYEQYF.